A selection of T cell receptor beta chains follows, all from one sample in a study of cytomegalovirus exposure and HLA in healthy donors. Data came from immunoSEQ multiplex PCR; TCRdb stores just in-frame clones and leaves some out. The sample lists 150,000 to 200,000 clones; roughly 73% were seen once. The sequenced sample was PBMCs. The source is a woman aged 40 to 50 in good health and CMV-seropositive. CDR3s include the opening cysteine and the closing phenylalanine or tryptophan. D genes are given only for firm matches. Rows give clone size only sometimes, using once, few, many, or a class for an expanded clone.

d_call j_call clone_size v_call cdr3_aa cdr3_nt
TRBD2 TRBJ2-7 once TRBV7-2 CASSYSTSGSVAYEQYF TGTGCCAGCAGCTATTCCACTAGCGGGAGTGTCGCCTACGAGCAGTACTTC
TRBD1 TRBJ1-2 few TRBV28 CASSLGTGYGYTF TGTGCCAGCAGTTTGGGGACAGGCTATGGCTACACCTTC
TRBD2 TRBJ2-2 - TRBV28 CASSPPRRGVGTGELFF TGTGCCAGCAGTCCGCCCCGCCGGGGGGTGGGGACCGGGGAGCTGTTTTTT
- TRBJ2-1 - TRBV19 CASSIDSSSGHNEQFF TGTGCCAGTAGTATAGATTCCAGCTCAGGGCACAATGAGCAGTTCTTC
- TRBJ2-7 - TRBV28 CASSWTQSTVLSPERFYEQYF TGTGCCAGCAGTTGGACGCAGTCGACAGTTCTTAGTCCGGAAAGGTTCTACGAGCAGTACTTC
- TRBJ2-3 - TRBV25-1 CASRPSGAYDTQYF TGTGCCAGCAGACCCTCAGGGGCGTATGATACGCAGTATTTT
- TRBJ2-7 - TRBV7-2 CASSLVNEQYF TGTGCCAGCAGCTTAGTTAACGAGCAGTACTTC
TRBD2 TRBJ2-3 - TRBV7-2 CASRPGGGIDTQYF TGTGCCAGCAGACCGGGAGGAGGGATAGATACGCAGTATTTT
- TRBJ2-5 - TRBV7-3 CASSPGTGLYQETQYF TGTGCCAGCAGCCCGGGTACAGGGTTATACCAAGAGACCCAGTACTTC
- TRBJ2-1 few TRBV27 CASSSRDSADHEQFF TGTGCCAGCAGTTCTCGGGACTCCGCAGACCATGAGCAGTTCTTC
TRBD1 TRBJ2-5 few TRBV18 CASSSTGAETQYF TGTGCCAGCTCATCGACAGGGGCCGAGACCCAGTACTTC
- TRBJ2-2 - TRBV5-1 CASSGWELTTGELFF TGCGCCAGCAGCGGGTGGGAGTTAACCACCGGGGAGCTGTTTTTT
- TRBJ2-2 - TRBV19 CASRVTQNTGELFF TGTGCCAGTAGGGTAACACAGAACACCGGGGAGCTGTTTTTT
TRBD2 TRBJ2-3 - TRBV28 CASRPSGSTDTQYF TGTGCCAGCAGGCCTAGCGGGAGCACAGATACGCAGTATTTT
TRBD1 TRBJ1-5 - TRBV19 CASTQTAGGSQPQHF TGTGCCAGTACCCAAACGGCAGGGGGCAGTCAGCCCCAGCATTTT
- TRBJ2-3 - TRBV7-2 CASGAFSDTQYF TGTGCCAGCGGGGCGTTTTCGGATACGCAGTATTTT
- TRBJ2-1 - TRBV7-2 CASSLDSTGNEQFF TGTGCCAGCAGCTTAGACTCCACCGGCAATGAGCAGTTCTTC
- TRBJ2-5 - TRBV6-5 CASSYSFTQGQETQYF TGTGCCAGCAGTTACTCGTTTACGCAGGGCCAAGAGACCCAGTACTTC
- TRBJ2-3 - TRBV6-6 CASRMDFPRPDTQYF TGTGCCAGCAGAATGGACTTTCCTCGCCCGGATACGCAGTATTTT
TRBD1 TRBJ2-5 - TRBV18 CASSPTGGEETQYF TGTGCCAGCTCACCAACAGGGGGAGAAGAGACCCAGTACTTC
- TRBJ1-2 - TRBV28 CASSRIGSTGNYGYTF TGTGCCAGCAGCCGCATCGGATCGACGGGAAACTATGGCTACACCTTC
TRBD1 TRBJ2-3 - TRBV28 CASRKQGVDTQYF TGTGCCAGCAGAAAACAGGGGGTTGATACGCAGTATTTT
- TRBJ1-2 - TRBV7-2 CASSLAAALYGYTF TGTGCCAGCAGCTTAGCGGCCGCCCTTTATGGCTACACCTTC
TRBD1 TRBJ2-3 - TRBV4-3 CASSQGPGQGTDTQYF TGCGCCAGCAGCCAAGGCCCGGGACAGGGCACAGATACGCAGTATTTT
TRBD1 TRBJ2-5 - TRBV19 CASSTNRGETQYF TGTGCCAGTAGTACCAACAGGGGAGAGACCCAGTACTTC
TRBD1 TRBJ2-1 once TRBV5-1 CASNRLSGTGSYNEQFF TGCGCCAGCAACAGACTTTCCGGGACAGGCTCCTACAATGAGCAGTTCTTC
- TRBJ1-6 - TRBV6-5 CASSYSQNSPLHF TGTGCCAGCAGTTACTCCCAAAATTCACCCCTCCACTTT
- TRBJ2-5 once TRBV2 CASSVPGTRWGETQYF TGTGCCAGCAGTGTTCCCGGGACAAGGTGGGGAGAGACCCAGTACTTC
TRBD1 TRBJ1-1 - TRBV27 CASNMRQGGSGTEAFF TGTGCCAGCAACATGAGACAGGGAGGAAGCGGCACTGAAGCTTTCTTT
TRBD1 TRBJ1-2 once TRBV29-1 CSVETGGEDGYTF TGCAGCGTTGAAACAGGGGGCGAAGATGGCTACACCTTC
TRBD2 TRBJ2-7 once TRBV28 CASSLQTSGRHEQYF TGTGCCAGCAGTCTCCAAACTAGCGGGAGACACGAGCAGTACTTC
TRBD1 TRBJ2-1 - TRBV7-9 CASSAGQGARNEQFF TGTGCCAGCAGCGCTGGACAGGGAGCGCGAAATGAGCAGTTCTTC
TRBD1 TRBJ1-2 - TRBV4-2 CASSQSDRGYYGYTF TGTGCCAGCAGCCAGTCGGACAGGGGTTACTATGGCTACACCTTC
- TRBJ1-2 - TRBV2 CASSEGRVGYGYTF TGTGCCAGCAGTGAGGGCAGGGTGGGGTATGGCTACACCTTC
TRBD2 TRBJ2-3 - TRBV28 CASSSPPLSGRATDTQYF TGTGCCAGCAGTTCCCCCCCTCTTAGCGGGAGGGCTACAGATACGCAGTATTTT
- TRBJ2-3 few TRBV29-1 CSVVQATDTQYF TGCAGCGTTGTCCAGGCCACAGATACGCAGTATTTT
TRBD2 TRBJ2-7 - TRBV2 CASSRLAGEAYEQYF TGTGCCAGCAGCAGACTAGCGGGAGAGGCCTACGAGCAGTACTTC
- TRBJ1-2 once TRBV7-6 CASSPPPFPVDGYTF TGTGCCAGCAGTCCCCCGCCATTTCCGGTGGATGGCTACACCTTC
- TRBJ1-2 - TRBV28 CASSGGQMSGYTF TGTGCCAGCAGTGGAGGACAGATGAGTGGCTACACCTTC
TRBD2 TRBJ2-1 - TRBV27 CASRQPGLASNEQFF TGTGCCAGCAGGCAACCGGGACTAGCATCCAATGAGCAGTTCTTC
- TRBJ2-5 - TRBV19 CASSIGRAFQETQYF TGTGCCAGTAGTATTGGCAGGGCTTTTCAAGAGACCCAGTACTTC
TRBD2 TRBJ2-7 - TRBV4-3 CASSPTLLAGDSEQYF TGCGCCAGCAGCCCAACACTACTAGCGGGAGATAGCGAGCAGTACTTC
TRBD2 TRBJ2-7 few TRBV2 CASSPGSGRAVEQYF TGTGCCAGCTCCCCCGGAAGCGGGAGGGCCGTCGAGCAGTACTTC
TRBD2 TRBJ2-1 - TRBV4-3 CASSLTSGTYNEQFF TGCGCCAGCAGCTTGACTAGCGGGACCTACAATGAGCAGTTCTTC
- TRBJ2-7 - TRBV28 CASSSPTDSSYEQYF TGTGCCAGCAGTTCACCGACAGACTCCTCCTACGAGCAGTACTTC
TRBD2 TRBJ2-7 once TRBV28 CASRSGGLASGEQYF TGTGCCAGCAGATCCGGTGGACTAGCGTCGGGCGAGCAGTACTTC
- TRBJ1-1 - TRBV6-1 CASRKDIWWTEAFF TGTGCCAGCAGGAAAGACATCTGGTGGACTGAAGCTTTCTTT
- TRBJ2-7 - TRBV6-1 CASSPGRGGEQYF TGTGCCAGCTCCCCAGGCCGGGGAGGCGAGCAGTACTTC
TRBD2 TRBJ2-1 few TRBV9 CASSVDLAGWVDNEQFF TGTGCCAGCAGCGTAGACCTAGCGGGATGGGTTGACAATGAGCAGTTCTTC
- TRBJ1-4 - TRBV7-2 CASSNPGGGQEKLFF TGTGCCAGCAGCAATCCGGGAGGAGGGCAAGAAAAACTGTTTTTT
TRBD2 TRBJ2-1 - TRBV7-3 CASSQVVGGVDNEQFF TGCGCCAGCAGCCAAGTGGTCGGGGGGGTTGACAATGAGCAGTTCTTC
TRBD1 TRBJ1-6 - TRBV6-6 CASRLQGSNSPLHF TGTGCCAGCAGACTACAGGGGTCTAATTCACCCCTCCACTTT